Below, 2 T cell receptor beta chains from the same sample are listed, as sequenced in a study of blood T cell repertoires in COVID-19. The assay was immunoSEQ multiplex PCR, and TCRdb's table has in-frame clones only and misses some. The sample holds roughly 190,000 clones; roughly 87% are singletons and the top ten take 2% to 2.5%. Sample: PBMCs or T cells enriched from blood (not recorded which). The receptors were sampled from a woman in her thirties who had recovered from COVID-19.

The chain has TRBV19 and TRBJ1-2, with 8 bases identical to TRBD1. This CDR3 contains 14 residues. Germline V lookup: CDR1 LNHDA, CDR2 SQIVND (reference sequence). The trim removed 7 bases at V and 2 bases at J, leaving 6 bases unmatched. The CDR3 reads CASTEDRENYGYTF. CDR3 DNA: TGTGCCAGTACCGAGGACAGGGAAAACTATGGCTACACCTTC.

The chain has TRBV6-1 and TRBJ1-2, with TRBD1 as a possible D gene (5 bases). Germline V gene lookup returns CDR1 MNHNS and CDR2 SASEGT. This CDR3 is 15 amino acids long. The V end was cut by 1 base, the J end by 4 bases, with 13 bases between. The CDR3 nucleotides read TGTGCCAGCAGTGAAGGTCCAGGAAGGGGCTATGGCTACACCTTC. This gives the protein CASSEGPGRGYGYTF.